The 21 T cell receptor beta chains given below trace back to one sample, sequenced in a study of blood T cell repertoires in COVID-19. Generated by immunoSEQ multiplex PCR, the TCRdb table keeps only in-frame clones and is missing some. Of roughly 300,000 clones detected, about nine tenths appear once; the ten largest clones hold 0.95% to 1.2%. Sequencing input: PBMCs or T cells enriched from blood (not recorded which). Receptor source: a woman in her 30s who had recovered from COVID-19.

The chain joins TRBV28 to TRBJ1-2; 10 bases are shared with TRBD1. This CDR3 is 16 amino acids long. Germline V gene lookup returns CDR1 MDHEN and CDR2 SYDVKM. V was clipped by 4 bases and J by 6 bases; unmatched bases: 11. The CDR3 nucleotides are TGTGCCAGCAGTTCCCAGGGGACAGGGGCTTCTAATGGCTACACCTTC. Its translation is CASSSQGTGASNGYTF.

The J gene is TRBJ2-7, the V gene TRBV9, with 10 bases fitting TRBD2. Germline-derived CDR1 and CDR2 are SGDLS and YYNGEE. CDR3 length: 17 residues. V lost 0 bases to trimming and J lost 0 bases; unmatched junction nucleotides: 6. Here the CDR3 reads CASSVGLAGAHSYEQYF. Here the CDR3 DNA reads TGTGCCAGCAGCGTAGGGCTAGCGGGAGCCCACTCCTACGAGCAGTACTTC.

This chain joins TRBV7-9 and TRBJ2-2; D gene ambiguous. Germline V lookup: CDR1 SEHNR, CDR2 FQNEAQ (reference sequence). This CDR3 has 15 amino acids. With 5 bases removed from V and 4 bases from J, the gap between germline ends came to 14 bases. For the CDR3, the DNA is TGTGCCAGCAGCCCGACGGCGGTCCCCACCGGGGAGCTGTTTTTT. Translating it yields CASSPTAVPTGELFF.

V is TRBV7-9 and J is TRBJ2-2; D might be TRBD1 (6 bases). Trimming removed 5 bases at V and 2 bases at J, with 9 bases between. The germline gives CDR1 SEHNR, CDR2 FQNEAQ (reference sequence). The CDR3 totals 14 residues. CDR3 in DNA: TGTGCCAGCAGCCTCAGGGGTAACACCGGGGAGCTGTTTTTT. This gives the protein CASSLRGNTGELFF. Filled out from reference TRBV7-9 and TRBJ2-2, the complete variable domain reads DTGVSQNPRHKITKRGQNVTFRCDPISEHNRLYWYRQTLGQGPEFLTYFQNEAQLEKSRLLSDRFSAERPKGSFSTLEIQRTEQGDSAMYLCASSLRGNTGELFFGEGSRLTVL.

The rearrangement joins TRBV6-5 to TRBJ1-1, with 7 bases that match TRBD1. Germline V gene data show CDR1 as MNHEY and CDR2 as SVGAGI. The CDR3 sequence is 15 residues long. V lost 5 bases and J lost 7; bases outside the gene matches: 13. The CDR3 protein is CASSTGTVGVGEAFF. The CDR3 DNA reads TGTGCCAGCAGTACCGGGACAGTGGGCGTAGGTGAAGCTTTCTTT.

This chain uses TRBV12-3 or TRBV12-4 with TRBJ2-3; D ambiguous. The V gene lost 5 bases and the J gene lost 2 bases, with 8 bases spanning the gap. The CDR3 extends over 13 amino acids. The CDR3 is CASSQLNTDTQYF. The CDR3 DNA reads as TGTGCCAGCAGTCAACTTAACACAGATACGCAGTATTTT.

The J gene is TRBJ1-2, the V gene TRBV7-9, with D maybe TRBD1 (6 bases). Germline V gene data show CDR1 as SEHNR and CDR2 as FQNEAQ (reference sequence). CDR3 length equals 16 residues. Trimming stripped 2 bases from V and 2 bases from J, with 15 bases between. The chain's CDR3 is CASSLRRTDINYGYTF. CDR3 coding DNA: TGTGCCAGCAGCTTAAGAAGGACAGATATCAACTATGGCTACACCTTC.

This chain uses TRBV7-3 with TRBJ2-1; the D gene is possibly TRBD1 (6 bases). This CDR3 is built from 16 residues. V shed 4 bases and J shed 2 bases, with 15 bases lying between them. Per the germline V gene, CDR1 is SGHTA and CDR2 is FQGTGA. CDR3 nucleotides: TGTGCCAGCAGCTCGACACCGGGACACACCTACAATGAGCAGTTCTTC. Translated, it gives CASSSTPGHTYNEQFF.

This chain connects TRBV6-1 to TRBJ2-5; TRBD1 agrees at 9 bases. Germline-derived CDR1 and CDR2 are MNHNS and SASEGT. The CDR3 sequence is 16 residues long. V lost 1 base to trimming and J lost 5 bases; unmatched junction nucleotides: 8. Here the CDR3 reads CASSEGAGTGRETQYF. As DNA, the CDR3 is TGTGCCAGCAGTGAAGGGGCGGGGACAGGGCGGGAGACCCAGTACTTC.

The CDR3 protein is CASSSGQGNPGELFF. CDR3 bases: TGTGCCAGCAGCTCGGGACAGGGGAATCCCGGGGAGCTGTTTTTT. V gene TRBV7-9 combines with J gene TRBJ2-2; TRBD1 agrees at 10 bases. The germline CDR1 and CDR2 sequences are SEHNR and FQNEAQ (reference sequence). The CDR3 contains 15 residues. With 4 bases clipped from V and 6 bases from J, the junction kept 5 bases outside the gene matches.

J is TRBJ2-2 and V is TRBV9; 8 bases map to TRBD1. Unmatched junction bases numbered 2, after V lost 6 bases and J lost 1 base. The CDR3 runs to 14 residues. Germline-derived CDR1 and CDR2 are SGDLS and YYNGEE. The CDR3 here is CASKGQENTGELFF. The CDR3 bases are TGTGCCAGCAAGGGACAGGAGAACACCGGGGAGCTGTTTTTT.

The CDR3 sequence is CASSHPGQNYGYTF. The CDR3 coding sequence is TGCGCCAGCAGTCACCCGGGACAGAACTATGGCTACACCTTC. The chain joins TRBV23-1 to TRBJ1-2; 7 positions match TRBD1. TRBV23-1 is flagged as an ORF with uncertain function. The CDR3 loop spans 14 amino acids. J was trimmed by 2 bases and V by 3 bases; bases with no gene match: 3.

The chain uses TRBV7-9 and TRBJ1-1, with 12 bases matching TRBD1. J was trimmed by 4 bases and V by 2 bases; bases with no gene match: 8. The CDR3 totals 17 residues. Germline V CDR1 and CDR2: SEHNR, FQNEAQ (reference sequence). The CDR3 DNA is TGTGCCAGCAGCTTATCCGGGACAGGGGGCGTCGGCACTGAAGCTTTCTTT. Protein sequence: CASSLSGTGGVGTEAFF.

This rearrangement joins TRBV20-1 to TRBJ1-2, with D possibly being TRBD1 (6 bases). Trimming removed 3 bases from V and 14 bases from J, with 13 bases in between. CDR3 length equals 10 residues. CDR1 and CDR2 (germline): DFQATT, SNEGSKA (reference sequence). CDR3 sequence reads: CSASLTGLTF. CDR3 nucleotides: TGCAGTGCTAGTCTCACAGGGTTAACCTTC.

The chain links TRBV5-8 to TRBJ2-1; 9 bases agree with TRBD2. J was trimmed by 5 bases and V by 4 bases; bases with no gene match: 10. Germline V gives CDR1 SGHTS, CDR2 YDEGEE. The CDR3 sequence is 16 residues long. CDR3 DNA sequence: TGTGCCAGCAGCCCGGACTATAGCGGGGGCAACAATGAGCAGTTCTTC. Translated: CASSPDYSGGNNEQFF.

This clone was seen a handful of times. The chain links TRBV6-5 to TRBJ2-7; 8 bases are shared with TRBD2. The CDR3 runs to 15 residues. Germline CDR1 is MNHEY and CDR2 is SVGAGI. The J segment lost 0 bases and the V segment lost 7 bases, leaving 8 bases of the junction unmatched. CDR3 sequence (DNA): TGTGCCAGCATCAGTAGCGGGACTTACTCCTACGAGCAGTACTTC. Translated: CASISSGTYSYEQYF.

The chain recombines TRBV10-3 with TRBJ2-1, with 7 bases identical to TRBD2. Germline loops: CDR1 ENHRY, CDR2 SYGVKD. This CDR3 has 16 residues. Trimming took 10 bases from V and 0 from J; bases not matched to a gene: 12. The CDR3 reads CASRVGEGSSYNEQFF. CDR3 in DNA: TGTGCCAGCAGGGTAGGGGAGGGGAGCTCCTACAATGAGCAGTTCTTC.

The chain has TRBV30 and TRBJ1-2, with D hard to call. Germline CDR1 is GTSNPN and CDR2 is SVGIG (reference sequence). The CDR3 loop spans 15 amino acids. V shed 1 base and J shed 8 bases, with 20 bases lying between them. The chain's CDR3 is CAWSANSGFSVGYTF. CDR3 DNA sequence: TGTGCCTGGAGTGCTAATTCAGGATTTTCGGTAGGCTACACCTTC.

V usage is TRBV7-2 and J usage is TRBJ2-3, with D possibly matching TRBD1 (5 bases). Between the trimmed V and J ends, which lost 3 bases and 6 bases, there was a span of 13 bases. Looked up from germline, CDR1 is SGHTA and CDR2 is FQGNSA. There are 14 residues in the CDR3. The CDR3 DNA reads as TGTGCCAGCAGCTTCCAACAGGCTCCGGATACGCAGTATTTT. Its protein is CASSFQQAPDTQYF.

V and J are TRBV24-1 and TRBJ1-5, with 10 bases matching TRBD1. The CDR3 spans 17 residues. In germline, CDR1 is KGHDR, CDR2 SFDVKD. Trimming took 4 bases from V and 3 from J; bases not matched to a gene: 8. CDR3 nucleotide sequence: TGTGCCACCAGTGACCGGGGGGACAGGGGCTACAATCAGCCCCAGCATTTT. This gives the protein CATSDRGDRGYNQPQHF.

This clone showed up just once. V usage is TRBV5-5 and J usage is TRBJ1-1; a weak D match, TRBD1 (5 bases). V was cut by 2 bases and J by 3 bases, with 8 bases left in between. The CDR3 loop spans 13 amino acids. Germline V gene data show CDR1 as SGHKS and CDR2 as YYEKEE (reference sequence). CDR3 sequence (DNA): TGTGCCAGCAGCTTTTGGGGGGACACTGAAGCTTTCTTT. Translated: CASSFWGDTEAFF.